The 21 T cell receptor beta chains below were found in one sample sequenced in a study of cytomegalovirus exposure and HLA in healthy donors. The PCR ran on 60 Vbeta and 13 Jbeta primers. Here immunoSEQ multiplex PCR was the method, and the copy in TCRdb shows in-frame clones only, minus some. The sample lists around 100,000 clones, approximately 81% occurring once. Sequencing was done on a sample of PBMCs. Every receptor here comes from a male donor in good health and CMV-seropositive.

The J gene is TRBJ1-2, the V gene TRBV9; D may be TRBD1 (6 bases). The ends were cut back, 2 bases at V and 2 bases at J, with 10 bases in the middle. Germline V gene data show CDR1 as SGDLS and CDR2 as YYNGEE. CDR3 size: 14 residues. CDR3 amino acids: CASSVGGGNYGYTF. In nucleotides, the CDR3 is TGTGCCAGCAGCGTGGGAGGGGGAAACTATGGCTACACCTTC.

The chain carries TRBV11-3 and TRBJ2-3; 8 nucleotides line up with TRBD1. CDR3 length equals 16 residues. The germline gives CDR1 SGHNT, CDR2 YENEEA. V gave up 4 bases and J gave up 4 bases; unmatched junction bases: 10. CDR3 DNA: TGTGCCAGCAGCTCCCGACAGGGGACGGGTTCAGATACGCAGTATTTT. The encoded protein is CASSSRQGTGSDTQYF.

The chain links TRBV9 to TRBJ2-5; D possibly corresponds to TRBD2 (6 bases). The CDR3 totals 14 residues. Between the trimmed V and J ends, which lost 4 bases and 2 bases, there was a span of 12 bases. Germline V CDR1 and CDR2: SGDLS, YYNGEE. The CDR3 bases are TGTGCCAGCAGCCCCACGGGGAGGCAAGAGACCCAGTACTTC. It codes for CASSPTGRQETQYF.

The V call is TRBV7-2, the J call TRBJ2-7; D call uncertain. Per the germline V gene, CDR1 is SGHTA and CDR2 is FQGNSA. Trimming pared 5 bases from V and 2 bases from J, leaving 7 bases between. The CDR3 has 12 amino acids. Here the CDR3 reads CASSRGAYEQYF. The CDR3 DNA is TGTGCCAGCAGCCGCGGAGCCTACGAGCAGTACTTC.

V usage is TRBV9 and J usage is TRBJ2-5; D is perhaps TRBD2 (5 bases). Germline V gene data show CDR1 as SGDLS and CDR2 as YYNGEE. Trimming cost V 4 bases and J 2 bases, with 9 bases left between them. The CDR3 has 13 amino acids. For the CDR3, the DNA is TGTGCCAGCAGCCGGACTCTACAAGAGACCCAGTACTTC. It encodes CASSRTLQETQYF.

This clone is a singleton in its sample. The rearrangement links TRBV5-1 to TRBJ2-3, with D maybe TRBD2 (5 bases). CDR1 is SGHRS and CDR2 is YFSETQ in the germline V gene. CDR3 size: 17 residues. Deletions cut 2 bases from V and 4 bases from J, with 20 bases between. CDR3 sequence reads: CASSFSAGPTRADTQYF. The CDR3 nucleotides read TGCGCCAGCAGCTTCTCCGCCGGCCCAACGAGGGCAGATACGCAGTATTTT. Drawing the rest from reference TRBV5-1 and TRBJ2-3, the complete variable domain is KAGVTQTPRYLIKTRGQQVTLSCSPISGHRSVSWYQQTPGQGLQFLFEYFSETQRNKGNFPGRFSGRQFSNSRSEMNVSTLELGDSALYLCASSFSAGPTRADTQYFGPGTRLTVL.

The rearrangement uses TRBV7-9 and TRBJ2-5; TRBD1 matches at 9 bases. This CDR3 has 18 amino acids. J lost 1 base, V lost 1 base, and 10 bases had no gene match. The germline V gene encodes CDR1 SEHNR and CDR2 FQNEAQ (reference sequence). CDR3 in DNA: TGTGCCAGCAGCTTAGGGGGGGGGACAGGGCGCTTCCAAGAGACCCAGTACTTC. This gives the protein CASSLGGGTGRFQETQYF. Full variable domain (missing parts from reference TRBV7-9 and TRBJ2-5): DTGVSQNPRHKITKRGQNVTFRCDPISEHNRLYWYRQTLGQGPEFLTYFQNEAQLEKSRLLSDRFSAERPKGSFSTLEIQRTEQGDSAMYLCASSLGGGTGRFQETQYFGPGTRLLVL.

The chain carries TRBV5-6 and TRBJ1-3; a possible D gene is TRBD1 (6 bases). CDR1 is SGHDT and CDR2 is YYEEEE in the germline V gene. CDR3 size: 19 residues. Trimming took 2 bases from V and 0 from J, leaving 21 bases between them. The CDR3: CASSLMGQIQGLSGNTIYF. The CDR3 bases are TGTGCCAGCAGCTTAATGGGCCAGATCCAGGGGCTCTCTGGAAACACCATATATTTT.

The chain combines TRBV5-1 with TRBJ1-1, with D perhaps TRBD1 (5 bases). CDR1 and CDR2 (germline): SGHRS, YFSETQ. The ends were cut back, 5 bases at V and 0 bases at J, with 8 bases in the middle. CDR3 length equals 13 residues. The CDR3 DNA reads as TGCGCCAGCAGTCAAGGGGTGAACACTGAAGCTTTCTTT. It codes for CASSQGVNTEAFF. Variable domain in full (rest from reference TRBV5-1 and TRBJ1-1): KAGVTQTPRYLIKTRGQQVTLSCSPISGHRSVSWYQQTPGQGLQFLFEYFSETQRNKGNFPGRFSGRQFSNSRSEMNVSTLELGDSALYLCASSQGVNTEAFFGQGTRLTVV.

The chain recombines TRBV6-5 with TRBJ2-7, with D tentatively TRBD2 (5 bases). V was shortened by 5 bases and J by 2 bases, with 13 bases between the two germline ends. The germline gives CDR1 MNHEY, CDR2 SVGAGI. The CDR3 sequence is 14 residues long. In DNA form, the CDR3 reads TGTGCCAGCAGTGAGGAGACGGGAACCTACGAGCAGTACTTC. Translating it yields CASSEETGTYEQYF.

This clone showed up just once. The CDR3 nucleotides read TGTGCCAGTAGTATATATTACAGGGGGCCTGGGGACACTGAAGCTTTCTTT. Its protein is CASSIYYRGPGDTEAFF. The chain is built from TRBV19 and TRBJ1-1, with TRBD1 matching over 9 bases. V lost 2 bases, J lost 3 bases, and 10 bases stayed unmatched. CDR3 size: 17 residues. Looked up from germline, CDR1 is LNHDA and CDR2 is SQIVND (reference sequence).

The CDR3: CSVDPDGDTTEAFF. The CDR3 nucleotides are TGCAGCGTGGATCCTGACGGCGACACCACTGAAGCTTTCTTT. The chain uses TRBV29-1 and TRBJ1-1; D unclear. The CDR3 contains 14 residues. CDR1 SQVTM and CDR2 ANQGSEA come from the germline V gene. The V and J ends lost 6 bases and 4 bases respectively, with 18 bases between them.

CDR3 nucleotides: TGCGCCAGCAGTCCCCGGGGGGGGCATCTTAGCGAGCAGTACTTC. This sequence encodes CASSPRGGHLSEQYF. V is TRBV5-1 and J is TRBJ2-7; the match to TRBD2 covers 8 bases. The germline V gene has CDR1 SGHRS and CDR2 YFSETQ. V lost 5 bases and J lost 6; bases outside the gene matches: 13. The CDR3 sequence is 15 residues long. The variable domain in full, with the rest retrieved from reference TRBV5-1 and TRBJ2-7, is KAGVTQTPRYLIKTRGQQVTLSCSPISGHRSVSWYQQTPGQGLQFLFEYFSETQRNKGNFPGRFSGRQFSNSRSEMNVSTLELGDSALYLCASSPRGGHLSEQYFGPGTRLTVT.

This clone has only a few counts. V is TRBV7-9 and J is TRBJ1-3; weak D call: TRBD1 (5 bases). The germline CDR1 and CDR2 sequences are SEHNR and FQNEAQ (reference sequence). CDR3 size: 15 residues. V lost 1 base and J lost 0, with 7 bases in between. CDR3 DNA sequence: TGTGCCAGCAGCTTAGGACAGATCTCTGGAAACACCATATATTTT. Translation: CASSLGQISGNTIYF.

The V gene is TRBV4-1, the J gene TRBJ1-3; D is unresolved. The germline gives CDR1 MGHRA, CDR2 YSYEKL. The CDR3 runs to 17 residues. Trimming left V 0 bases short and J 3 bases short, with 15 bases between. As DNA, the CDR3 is TGCGCCAGCAGCCAAGATAGCCGGGAGATCCTTGGAAACACCATATATTTT. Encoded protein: CASSQDSREILGNTIYF.

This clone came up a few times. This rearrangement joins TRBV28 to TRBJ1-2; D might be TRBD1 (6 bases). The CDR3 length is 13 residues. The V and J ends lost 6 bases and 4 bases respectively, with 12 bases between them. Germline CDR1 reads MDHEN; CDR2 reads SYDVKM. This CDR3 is CASSLGGGYGYTF. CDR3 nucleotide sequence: TGTGCCAGCAGCCTGGGAGGGGGCTATGGCTACACCTTC.

The CDR3 nucleotides read TGTGCCAGCAGCTTCGTTGGGTTGACAGGGATAGCAGATACGCAGTATTTT. This encodes CASSFVGLTGIADTQYF. The rearrangement uses TRBV7-2 and TRBJ2-3; 7 bases match TRBD1. Germline V lookup: CDR1 SGHTA, CDR2 FQGNSA. The trim removed 3 bases at V and 4 bases at J, leaving 13 bases unmatched. The CDR3 consists of 17 residues.

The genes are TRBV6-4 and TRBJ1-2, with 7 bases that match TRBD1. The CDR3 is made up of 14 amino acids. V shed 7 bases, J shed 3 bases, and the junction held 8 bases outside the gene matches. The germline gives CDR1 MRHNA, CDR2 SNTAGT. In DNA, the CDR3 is TGTGCCAGCACCCTTCGGGACAGTTACTATGGCTACACCTTC. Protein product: CASTLRDSYYGYTF.

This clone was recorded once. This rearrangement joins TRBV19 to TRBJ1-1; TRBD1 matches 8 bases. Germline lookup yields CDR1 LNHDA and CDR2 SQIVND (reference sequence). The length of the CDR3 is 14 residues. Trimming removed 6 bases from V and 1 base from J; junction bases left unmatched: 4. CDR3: CASRLTGGNTEAFF. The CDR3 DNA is TGTGCCAGTAGACTTACAGGGGGGAACACTGAAGCTTTCTTT.

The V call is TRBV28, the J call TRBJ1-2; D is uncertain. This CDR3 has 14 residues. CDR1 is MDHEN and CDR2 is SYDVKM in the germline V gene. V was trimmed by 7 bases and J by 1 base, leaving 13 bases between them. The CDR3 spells CASTPPSLNYGYTF. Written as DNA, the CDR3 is TGTGCCAGCACCCCCCCCTCCCTTAACTATGGCTACACCTTC.

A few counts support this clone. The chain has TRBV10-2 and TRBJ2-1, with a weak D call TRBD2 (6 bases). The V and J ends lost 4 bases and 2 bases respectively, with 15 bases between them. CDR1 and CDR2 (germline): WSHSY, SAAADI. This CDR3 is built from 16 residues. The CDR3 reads CASSGSRGRPYNEQFF. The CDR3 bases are TGCGCCAGCAGTGGGAGTCGGGGGAGACCCTACAATGAGCAGTTCTTC.